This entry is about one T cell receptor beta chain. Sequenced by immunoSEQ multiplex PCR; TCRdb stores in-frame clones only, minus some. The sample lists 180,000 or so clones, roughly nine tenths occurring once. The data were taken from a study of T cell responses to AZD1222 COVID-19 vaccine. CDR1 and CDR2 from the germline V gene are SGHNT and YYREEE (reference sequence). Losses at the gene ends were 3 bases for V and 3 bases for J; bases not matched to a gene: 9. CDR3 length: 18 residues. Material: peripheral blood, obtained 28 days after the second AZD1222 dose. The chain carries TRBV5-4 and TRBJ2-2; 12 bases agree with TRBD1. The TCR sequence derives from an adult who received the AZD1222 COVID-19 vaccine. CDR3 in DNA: TGTGCCAGCAGCTCGGGGACAGGGGGCGGTCGGTACACCGGGGAGCTGTTTTTT. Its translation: CASSSGTGGGRYTGELFF.